This note documents a single TCR beta chain sequence. No antigen is known for it. This sample is drawn from a study of shared clonotypes between healthy human individuals. Study-level background: Each donor contributed plates that comprised three CD4 naive, three CD4 memory, two CD8 naive and one CD8 memory.

CD45RO-negative, CCR7-selected cells formed the naive CD8 fraction, which excluded terminally differentiated effector memory CD45RA+ cells. Caucasian adults residing in Nashville, Tennessee made up all the donors. Only in-frame clones appear in the TCRdb table, and some are missing; sequencing was by immunoSEQ multiplex PCR. The table shows just over 2,000,000 clones, with 85% to 95% occurring only once. Study-level findings and limits: It was the non-shared clonotypes that had lower generation probabilities than clonotypes shared by all four donors.

The sample was naive CD8+ T cells sorted from blood. This TCR was sampled from a man aged 18 to 30 in good health.

The CDR3 spells CASSQEVDTEGGSTDTQYF. The CDR3 DNA reads as TGCGCCAGCAGCCAAGAGGTAGACACTGAGGGAGGTTCTACAGATACGCAGTATTTT. The rearrangement joins TRBV4-3 to TRBJ2-3; the D gene is possibly TRBD2 (6 bases). CDR1 is LGHNA, CDR2 YSLEER, per germline. The CDR3 has 19 residues. Between the trimmed V and J ends, which lost 0 bases and 3 bases, there was a span of 22 bases.